This T cell receptor (beta chain) emerged from a study of T cell clones after liver transplantation. Study-level information: As an antigen-independent comparator, third-party-reactive TCRbeta sequences came from pre-transplant mixed lymphocyte reactions. Three of the eight recipients were HCV-positive; the rest had non-autoimmune, non-viral transplant indications. At least one year of complete immunosuppression withdrawal without enzymes over twice normal defined tolerance.

The study, taken as a whole, reports: A significant post-transplant drop in circulating graft-donor-reactive CD4 TCRbeta sequences occurred in most of the 8 subjects.

The CDR3 is 16 residues long. Trimming took 1 base from V and 2 from J; bases not matched to a gene: 2. Germline V CDR1 and CDR2: SGHTA, FQGNSA. Profiling relied on immunoSEQ multiplex PCR, and the TCRdb table lists in-frame clones only, not all of them. Seen here are tens of thousands of clones, around 85% observed once, and the top ten hold 7.5% to 10%. This clone was seen just once. The antigen is unknown. The chain joins TRBV7-2 to TRBJ2-1; 10 nucleotides agree with TRBD2. The sequencing here drew on CD4+ T cells from blood, taken before liver transplant. This receptor was identified in a human donor who received a liver transplant. The CDR3 reads CASSLVSGRAYNEQFF. CDR3 sequence (DNA): TGTGCCAGCAGCTTAGTCAGCGGGAGGGCCTACAATGAGCAGTTCTTC.